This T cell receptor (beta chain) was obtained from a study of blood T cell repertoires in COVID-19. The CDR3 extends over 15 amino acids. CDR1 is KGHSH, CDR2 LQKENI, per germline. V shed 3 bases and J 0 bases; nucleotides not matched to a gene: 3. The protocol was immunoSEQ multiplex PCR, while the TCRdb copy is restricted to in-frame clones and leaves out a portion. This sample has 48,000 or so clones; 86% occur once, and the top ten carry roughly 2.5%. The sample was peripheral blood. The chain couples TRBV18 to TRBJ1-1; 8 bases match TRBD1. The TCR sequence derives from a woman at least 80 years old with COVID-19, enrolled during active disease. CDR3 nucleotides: TGTGCCAGCTCACCCGACAGGGGAATGAACACTGAAGCTTTCTTT. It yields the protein CASSPDRGMNTEAFF.